A selection of T cell receptor beta chains follows, all from one sample in a study of CD8+ T cells in alopecia areata. Only in-frame clones appear in the TCRdb table, and some are missing; sequencing was by immunoSEQ multiplex PCR. The data show 65,000 to 95,000 clones, with roughly half seen just once and around 6% held by the top ten. Sequenced: NKG2D-high CD8+ T cells sorted from blood. Source of these receptors: a human donor with alopecia areata. Both conserved end residues are part of each CDR3. D genes are given only for firm matches. A row's size may be missing; if present it is once, few, many or a size class.

clone size	D gene	CDR3 length	V gene	J gene	CDR3 protein	CDR3 DNA
-	TRBD2	14	TRBV29-1	TRBJ2-1	CSVLAGVSYNEQFF	TGCAGCGTTCTAGCGGGGGTCTCCTACAATGAGCAGTTCTTC
few	TRBD2	16	TRBV6-5	TRBJ2-6	CASSWTSGSGANVLTF	TGTGCCAGCAGTTGGACTAGCGGCTCTGGGGCCAACGTCCTGACTTTC
-	-	11	TRBV7-8	TRBJ2-1	CASSPPGEQFF	TGTGCCAGCAGCCCCCCCGGTGAGCAGTTCTTC
-	TRBD1	15	TRBV27	TRBJ2-1	CASSLGQGPYNEQFF	TGTGCCAGCAGTTTGGGACAGGGACCCTACAATGAGCAGTTCTTC
-	TRBD1	15	TRBV2	TRBJ2-7	CASSSTGDPSYEQYF	TGTGCCAGCAGTTCAACAGGGGACCCTTCCTACGAGCAGTACTTC
few	-	16	TRBV29-1	TRBJ2-3	CSAEGEPYRGTDTQYF	TGCAGCGCCGAAGGTGAACCCTACCGGGGCACAGATACGCAGTATTTT
-	-	11	TRBV20-1	TRBJ1-1	CSASDLPGPFF	TGCAGTGCTAGTGATTTACCCGGGCCTTTCTTT
-	-	14	TRBV6-5	TRBJ1-5	CASSYHDSLGPQHF	TGTGCCAGCAGTTACCACGACAGTTTGGGACCCCAGCATTTT
once	-	15	TRBV27	TRBJ2-7	CASSIQQGTSYEQYF	TGTGCCAGCAGCATCCAACAGGGGACTAGCTACGAGCAGTACTTC
-	-	11	TRBV7-9	TRBJ1-1	CASTRNTEAFF	TGTGCCAGCACCAGAAACACTGAAGCTTTCTTT
-	-	13	TRBV29-1	TRBJ1-1	CSVEPGWNTEAFF	TGCAGCGTTGAACCCGGTTGGAACACTGAAGCTTTCTTT
few	-	12	TRBV5-6	TRBJ2-7	CASSGGTYEQYF	TGTGCCAGCAGCGGAGGGACCTACGAGCAGTACTTC
few	-	16	TRBV14	TRBJ2-1	CASSPLVGQGGNEQFF	TGTGCCAGCAGCCCCTTGGTAGGGCAGGGTGGGAATGAGCAGTTCTTC
-	-	15	TRBV5-6	TRBJ2-1	CASSFGLAQHNEQFF	TGTGCCAGCAGCTTCGGGCTAGCCCAACACAATGAGCAGTTCTTC
-	TRBD1	16	TRBV7-9	TRBJ2-4	CASSPTGDRAKNIQYF	TGTGCCAGCAGCCCGACCGGGGACAGGGCTAAAAACATTCAGTACTTC
-	-	16	TRBV9	TRBJ1-1	CASSVDNTLRATEAFF	TGTGCCAGCAGCGTAGATAACACCCTACGGGCCACTGAAGCTTTCTTT
-	-	15	TRBV13	TRBJ2-1	CASSLPTQTYNEQFF	TGTGCCAGCAGCTTACCGACCCAGACCTACAATGAGCAGTTCTTC
few	-	12	TRBV7-9	TRBJ2-1	CASSFEDNEQFF	TGTGCCAGCAGCTTTGAGGACAATGAGCAGTTCTTC
-	-	16	TRBV15	TRBJ2-6	CATSRTTGKGANVLTF	TGTGCCACCAGCAGAACTACAGGTAAAGGGGCCAACGTCCTGACTTTC
-	TRBD2	14	TRBV6-4	TRBJ2-1	CASSLAGGYNEQFF	TGTGCCAGTTCCCTAGCGGGAGGGTACAATGAGCAGTTCTTC
-	-	11	TRBV30	TRBJ2-3	CAWIPGDTQYF	TGTGCCTGGATTCCGGGAGATACGCAGTATTTT
-	TRBD2	14	TRBV29-1	TRBJ2-4	CSVESGGRGNIQYF	TGCAGCGTTGAATCCGGCGGGAGGGGAAACATTCAGTACTTC
few	-	13	TRBV29-1	TRBJ2-3	CSVRGPDTDTQYF	TGCAGCGTCCGCGGGCCGGACACAGATACGCAGTATTTT
-	-	12	TRBV5-6	TRBJ2-7	CASSALSYEQYF	TGTGCCAGCAGCGCATTATCCTACGAGCAGTACTTC
once	-	13	TRBV6-1	TRBJ2-1	CASSDRGYNEQFF	TGTGCCAGCAGTGATCGGGGCTACAATGAGCAGTTCTTC
many	-	11	TRBV5-6	TRBJ2-1	CASSFGYEQFF	TGTGCCAGCAGCTTCGGCTATGAGCAGTTCTTC
-	-	12	TRBV25-1	TRBJ2-7	CASNGRGGEQYF	TGTGCCAGCAACGGAAGGGGTGGGGAGCAGTACTTC
once	-	13	TRBV18	TRBJ2-7	CASSMTGDYEQYF	TGTGCCAGCTCAATGACAGGAGACTACGAGCAGTACTTC
few	TRBD2	15	TRBV29-1	TRBJ2-1	CSVEGMAGGHNEQFF	TGCAGCGTTGAAGGTATGGCGGGGGGGCACAATGAGCAGTTCTTC
-	-	12	TRBV5-1	TRBJ2-7	CASSQGAYEQYF	TGCGCCAGCAGCCAGGGAGCATACGAGCAGTACTTC
-	TRBD2	17	TRBV4-1	TRBJ2-1	CASSQEAGTITRHEQFF	TGCGCCAGCAGCCAAGAGGCCGGGACTATAACCCGGCATGAGCAGTTCTTC
few	TRBD2	15	TRBV9	TRBJ2-7	CASSALAGNQNEQYF	TGTGCCAGCAGCGCACTAGCGGGGAACCAAAACGAGCAGTACTTC
-	-	14	TRBV30	TRBJ1-2	CAWSVGAALDGYTF	TGTGCCTGGAGTGTAGGAGCCGCTTTGGATGGCTACACCTTC
few	-	17	TRBV29-1	TRBJ2-6	CSVEFWGESSGANVLTF	TGCAGCGTTGAATTCTGGGGTGAAAGCTCTGGGGCCAACGTCCTGACTTTC
few	-	14	TRBV29-1	TRBJ1-1	CSVGYRADGTEAFF	TGCAGCGTTGGATACAGGGCTGACGGCACTGAAGCTTTCTTT
-	TRBD2	15	TRBV27	TRBJ2-1	CASSSLAGPDNEQFF	TGTGCCAGCAGTTCCCTAGCGGGACCCGACAATGAGCAGTTCTTC
-	TRBD1	12	TRBV25-1	TRBJ2-5	CASQGAQETQYF	TGTGCCAGCCAGGGGGCCCAAGAGACCCAGTACTTC
-	TRBD1	14	TRBV27	TRBJ2-3	CASNPGQLTDTQYF	TGTGCCAGCAACCCGGGACAGTTGACAGATACGCAGTATTTT
-	TRBD2	15	TRBV12-5	TRBJ2-1	CASAGAGGTYNEQFF	TGTGCTAGTGCGGGTGCGGGAGGGACTTACAATGAGCAGTTCTTC
-	-	15	TRBV9	TRBJ1-1	CASSVAAGEGLEAFF	TGTGCCAGCAGCGTAGCCGCAGGGGAGGGCCTTGAAGCTTTCTTT
few	TRBD2	19	TRBV7-9	TRBJ2-1	CASSPPLGPSGGFYNEQFF	TGTGCCAGCAGCCCTCCGCTCGGGCCCAGCGGGGGGTTTTACAATGAGCAGTTCTTC
-	-	13	TRBV5-4	TRBJ2-3	CASSDPGTDTQYF	TGTGCCAGCAGCGATCCCGGAACAGATACGCAGTATTTT
-	-	13	TRBV6-5	TRBJ2-7	CASTSTDTYEQYF	TGTGCCAGCACCTCGACCGATACCTACGAGCAGTACTTC
-	-	11	TRBV25-1	TRBJ2-2	CASSDSGELFF	TGTGCCAGCAGCGACTCCGGGGAGCTGTTTTTT
-	-	13	TRBV28	TRBJ1-1	CASSFTGNTEAFF	TGTGCCAGCAGTTTCACGGGGAACACTGAAGCTTTCTTT